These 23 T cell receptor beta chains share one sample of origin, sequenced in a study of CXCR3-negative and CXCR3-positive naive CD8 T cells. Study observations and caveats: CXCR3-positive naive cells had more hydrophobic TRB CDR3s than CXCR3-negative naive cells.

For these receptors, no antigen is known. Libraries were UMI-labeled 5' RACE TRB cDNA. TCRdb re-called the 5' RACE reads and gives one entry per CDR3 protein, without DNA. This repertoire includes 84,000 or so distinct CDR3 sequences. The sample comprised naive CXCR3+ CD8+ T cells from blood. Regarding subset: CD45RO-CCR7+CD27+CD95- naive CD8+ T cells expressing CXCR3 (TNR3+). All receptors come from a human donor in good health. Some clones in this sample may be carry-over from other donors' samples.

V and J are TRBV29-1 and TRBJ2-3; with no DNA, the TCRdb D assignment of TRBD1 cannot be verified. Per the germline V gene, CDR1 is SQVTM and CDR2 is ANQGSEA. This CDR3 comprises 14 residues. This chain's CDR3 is CSVGRGGPTDTQYF.

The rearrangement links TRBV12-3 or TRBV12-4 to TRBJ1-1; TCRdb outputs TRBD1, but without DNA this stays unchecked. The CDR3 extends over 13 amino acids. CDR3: CASSHTGPTEAFF.

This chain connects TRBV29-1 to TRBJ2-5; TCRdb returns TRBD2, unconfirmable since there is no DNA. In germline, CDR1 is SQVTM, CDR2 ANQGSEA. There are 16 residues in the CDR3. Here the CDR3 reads CSVEDPGPVYQETQYF.

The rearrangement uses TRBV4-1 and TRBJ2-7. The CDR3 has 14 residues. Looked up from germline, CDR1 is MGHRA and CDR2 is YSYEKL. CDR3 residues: CASSQEVLHYEQYF.

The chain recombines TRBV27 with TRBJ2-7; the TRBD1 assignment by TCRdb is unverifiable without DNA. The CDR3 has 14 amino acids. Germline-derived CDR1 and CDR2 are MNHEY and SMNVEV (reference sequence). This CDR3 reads CASSSRGPHYEQYF.

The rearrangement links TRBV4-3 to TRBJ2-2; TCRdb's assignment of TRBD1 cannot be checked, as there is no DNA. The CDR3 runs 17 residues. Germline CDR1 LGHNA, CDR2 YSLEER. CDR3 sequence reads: CASSQAPTGGGTGELFF.

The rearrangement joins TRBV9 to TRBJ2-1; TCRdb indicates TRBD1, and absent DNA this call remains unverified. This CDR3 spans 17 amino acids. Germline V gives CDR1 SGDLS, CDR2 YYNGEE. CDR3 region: CASSVIGQTGSYNEQFF.

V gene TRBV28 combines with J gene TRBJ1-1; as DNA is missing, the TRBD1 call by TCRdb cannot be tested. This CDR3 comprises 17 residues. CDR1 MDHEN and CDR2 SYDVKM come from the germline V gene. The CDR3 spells CASTRSPGQGRNTEAFF.

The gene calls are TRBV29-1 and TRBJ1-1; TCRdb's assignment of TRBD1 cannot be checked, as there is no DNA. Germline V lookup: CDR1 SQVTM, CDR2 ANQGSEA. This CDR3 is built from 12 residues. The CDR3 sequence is CSVEDLTGEAFF.

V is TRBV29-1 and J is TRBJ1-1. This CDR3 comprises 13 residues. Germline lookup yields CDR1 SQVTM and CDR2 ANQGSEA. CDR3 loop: CSLLNPQGTEAFF.

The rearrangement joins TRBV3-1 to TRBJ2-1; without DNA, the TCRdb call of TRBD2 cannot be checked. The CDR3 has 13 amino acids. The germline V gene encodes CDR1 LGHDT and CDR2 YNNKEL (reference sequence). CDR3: CASSQGLTNEQFF.

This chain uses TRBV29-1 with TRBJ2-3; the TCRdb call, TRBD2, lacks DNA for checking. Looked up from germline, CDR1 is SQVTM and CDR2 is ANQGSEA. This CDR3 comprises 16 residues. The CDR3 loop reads CSVEGTGLAVTDTQYF.

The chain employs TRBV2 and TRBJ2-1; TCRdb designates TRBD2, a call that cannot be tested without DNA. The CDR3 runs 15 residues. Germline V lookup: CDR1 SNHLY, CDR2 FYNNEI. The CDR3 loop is CASSSGPSKINEQFF.

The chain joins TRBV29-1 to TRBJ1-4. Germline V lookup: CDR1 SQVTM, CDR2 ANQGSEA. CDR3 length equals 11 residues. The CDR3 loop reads CSGGRGEKLFF. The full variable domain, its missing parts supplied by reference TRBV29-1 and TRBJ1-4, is SAVISQKPSRDICQRGTSLTIQCQVDSQVTMMFWYRQQPGQSLTLIATANQGSEATYESGFVIDKFPISRPNLTFSTLTVSNMSPEDSSIYLCSGGRGEKLFFGSGTQLSVL.

The CDR3 sequence is CASSFRSGYEQYF. This chain uses TRBV5-5 with TRBJ2-7. From germline, CDR1 is SGHKS and CDR2 YYEKEE (reference sequence). The CDR3 is 13 residues long.

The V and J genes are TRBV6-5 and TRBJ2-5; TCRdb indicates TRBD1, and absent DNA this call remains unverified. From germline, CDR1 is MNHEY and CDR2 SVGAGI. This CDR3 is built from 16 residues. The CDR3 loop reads CASRITVDRGQGTQYF.

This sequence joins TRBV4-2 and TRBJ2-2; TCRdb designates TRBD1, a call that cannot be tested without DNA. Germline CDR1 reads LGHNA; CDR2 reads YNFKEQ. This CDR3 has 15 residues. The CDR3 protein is CASSQDRGGTGELFF.

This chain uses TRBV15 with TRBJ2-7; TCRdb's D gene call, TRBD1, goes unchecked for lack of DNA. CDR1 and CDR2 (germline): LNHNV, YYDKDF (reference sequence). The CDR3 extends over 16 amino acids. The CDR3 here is CATSSAPLYSSYEQYF.

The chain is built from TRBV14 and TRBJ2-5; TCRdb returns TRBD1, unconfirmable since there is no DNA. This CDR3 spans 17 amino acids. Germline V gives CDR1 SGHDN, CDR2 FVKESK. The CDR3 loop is CASSQEGDSYFQETQYF.

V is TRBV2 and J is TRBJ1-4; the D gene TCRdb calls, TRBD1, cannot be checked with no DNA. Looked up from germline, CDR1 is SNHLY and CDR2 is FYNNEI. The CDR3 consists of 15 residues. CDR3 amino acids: CASSGWGGTNEKLFF.

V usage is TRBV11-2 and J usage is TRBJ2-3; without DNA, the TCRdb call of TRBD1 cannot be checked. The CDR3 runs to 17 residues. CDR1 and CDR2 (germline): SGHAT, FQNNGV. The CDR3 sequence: CASSFGSTGGTTDTQYF. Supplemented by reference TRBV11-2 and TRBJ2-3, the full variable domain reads EAGVAQSPRYKIIEKRQSVAFWCNPISGHATLYWYQQILGQGPKLLIQFQNNGVVDDSQLPKDRFSAERLKGVDSTLKIQPAKLEDSAVYLCASSFGSTGGTTDTQYFGPGTRLTVL.

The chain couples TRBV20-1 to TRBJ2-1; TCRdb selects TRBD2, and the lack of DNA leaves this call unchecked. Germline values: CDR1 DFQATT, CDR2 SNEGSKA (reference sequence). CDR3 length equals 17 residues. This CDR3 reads CSAEGLAGGRSYNEQFF.

The CDR3 here is CASSHGGSGEQYF. This rearrangement joins TRBV4-1 to TRBJ2-7; absent DNA, TCRdb's TRBD1 call cannot be checked. This CDR3 comprises 13 residues. Germline CDR1 and CDR2: MGHRA and YSYEKL.